The 7 T cell receptor beta chains given below trace back to one sample, sequenced in a study of memory CD4+ T cells and cytomegalovirus serostatus. The method was immunoSEQ multiplex PCR; TCRdb's version includes in-frame clones alone and lacks a portion of them. This sample has some 41,000 clones, with 75% to 85% found just once. Single viable CD3+CD4+CD8-CD45RO+ cells were sorted as the memory CD4+ T cells. The source material was memory CD4+ T cells from blood. These receptor sequences come from an adult in good health and CMV-seronegative.

The genes are TRBV6-5 and TRBJ1-1, with D unresolved. The CDR3 consists of 13 residues. With 6 bases removed from V and 5 bases from J, the gap between germline ends came to 13 bases. CDR1 and CDR2 (germline): MNHEY, SVGAGI. The CDR3 DNA follows: TGTGCCAGCAGCCCTCCTGCGAGGACTGAAGCTTTCTTT. Protein: CASSPPARTEAFF.

The sample holds one count of this clone. The chain recombines TRBV18 with TRBJ2-2; tentative D call: TRBD2 (6 bases). Trimming removed 3 bases from V and 6 bases from J, with 11 bases in between. The CDR3 consists of 14 residues. Germline CDR1 reads KGHSH; CDR2 reads LQKENI. The CDR3 loop reads CASSPPGVAGELFF. The CDR3 nucleotides read TGTGCCAGCTCACCTCCGGGGGTCGCCGGGGAGCTGTTTTTT.

The chain uses TRBV6-5 and TRBJ1-5, with D perhaps TRBD1 (5 bases). CDR1 is MNHEY, CDR2 SVGAGI, per germline. CDR3 size: 14 residues. The V end was cut by 2 bases, the J end by 7 bases, with 12 bases between. The CDR3 protein is CASSYESGNQPQHF. CDR3 DNA sequence: TGTGCCAGCAGTTACGAGTCAGGGAACCAGCCCCAGCATTTT.

The rearrangement links TRBV2 to TRBJ2-3, with D perhaps given as TRBD1 or TRBD2 (5 bases each). Looked up from germline, CDR1 is SNHLY and CDR2 is FYNNEI. Trimming took 6 bases from V and 2 from J, leaving 12 bases between them. This CDR3 is 14 amino acids long. CDR3 sequence reads: CASRRGPSTDTQYF. The DNA for the CDR3 is TGTGCCAGCAGGAGGGGTCCCTCCACAGATACGCAGTATTTT.

The chain is built from TRBV7-8 and TRBJ1-6, with 8 nucleotides matching TRBD1. Germline V gives CDR1 SGHVS, CDR2 FQNEAQ. This CDR3 comprises 13 residues. The junction had 1 base not matched to a gene; V was cut back by 3 bases and J by 9 bases. The CDR3 region is CASSFDRGSPLHF. The CDR3 DNA follows: TGTGCCAGCAGCTTTGACAGGGGTTCACCCCTCCACTTT.

The genes are TRBV12-5 and TRBJ1-6; no clear D. With 4 bases removed from V and 6 bases from J, the gap between germline ends came to 10 bases. Germline loops: CDR1 LGHNT, CDR2 FRNRAP. The CDR3 consists of 14 residues. This CDR3 reads CASGSDGFNSPLHF. The CDR3 DNA reads TGTGCTAGTGGTTCAGACGGATTTAATTCACCCCTCCACTTT.

The gene calls are TRBV2 and TRBJ2-7, with a weak D call TRBD1 (5 bases). The V gene lost 7 bases and the J gene lost 1 base, with 14 bases spanning the gap. Germline V CDR1 and CDR2: SNHLY, FYNNEI. The CDR3 has 14 amino acids. In DNA, the CDR3 is TGTGCCAGCACGTCGGAACAGGAGTCCTACGAGCAGTACTTC. Its protein is CASTSEQESYEQYF.